This passage covers 28 T cell receptor beta chains from one sample sequenced in a study of blood T cell repertoires in COVID-19. The assay was immunoSEQ multiplex PCR, and TCRdb's table has in-frame clones only and misses some. Among about 140,000 clones listed, 70% to 85% were seen once. The specimen sequenced was PBMCs or T cells enriched from blood (not recorded which). The receptor set was obtained from a woman aged 18-29 years who had been exposed to COVID-19.

The V and J genes are TRBV5-4 and TRBJ1-1; weak D call: TRBD1 (5 bases). This CDR3 is built from 16 residues. Germline V gives CDR1 SGHNT, CDR2 YYREEE (reference sequence). V was cut by 0 bases and J by 0 bases, with 12 bases left in between. CDR3 DNA sequence: TGTGCCAGCAGCTTGGCTGGGGGGAATATGAACACTGAAGCTTTCTTT. Translation gives CASSLAGGNMNTEAFF.

This chain uses TRBV29-1 with TRBJ1-1, with TRBD1 matching over 8 bases. Germline trimming cut 4 bases from V and 1 base from J; bases unmatched to any gene: 5. The CDR3 is 14 residues long. Germline V gene sequence: CDR1 SQVTM, CDR2 ANQGSEA. The CDR3 nucleotides are TGCAGCGTTGGAGCAGGGGGCAAGAACACTGAAGCTTTCTTT. Translation gives CSVGAGGKNTEAFF.

The chain links TRBV14 to TRBJ2-2, with TRBD2 matching 14 bases. V shed 2 bases, J shed 3 bases, and the junction held 5 bases outside the gene matches. The CDR3 contains 18 residues. Germline V gives CDR1 SGHDN, CDR2 FVKESK. CDR3 protein: CASSQLPGLAGDTGELFF. CDR3 sequence (DNA): TGTGCCAGCAGCCAATTACCGGGACTAGCGGGGGACACCGGGGAGCTGTTTTTT.

V and J are TRBV11-2 and TRBJ2-5; 7 bases line up with TRBD2. Germline lookup yields CDR1 SGHAT and CDR2 FQNNGV. This CDR3 contains 18 residues. The V segment lost 2 bases and the J segment 2 bases; nucleotides outside the gene matches: 14. CDR3: CASSLRRGGGLSQETQYF. DNA of the CDR3: TGTGCCAGCAGCTTACGGAGGGGCGGGGGATTATCTCAAGAGACCCAGTACTTC.

This clone was seen a single time. The chain is built from TRBV7-2 and TRBJ1-5, with a possible D match to TRBD1 (6 bases). This CDR3 region has 15 residues. V lost 6 bases to trimming and J lost 3 bases, with 15 bases between them. Germline V gene data show CDR1 as SGHTA and CDR2 as FQGNSA. In nucleotides, the CDR3 is TGTGCCAGCAGTTACGAAACAGGGATCAATCAGCCCCAGCATTTT. It codes for CASSYETGINQPQHF.

The gene calls are TRBV9 and TRBJ2-1; perhaps TRBD1 as D (6 bases). CDR1 and CDR2 (germline): SGDLS, YYNGEE. This CDR3 contains 15 residues. Trimming took 3 bases from V and 4 from J, leaving 14 bases between them. The CDR3 DNA reads TGTGCCAGCAGCGCCAGGACAGCAAAGTACAATGAGCAGTTCTTC. Protein product: CASSARTAKYNEQFF.

The chain carries TRBV21-1 and TRBJ1-3; TRBD1 is the table's D call and was not checked against the DNA. TRBV21-1 is described as a pseudogene. This CDR3 is 17 amino acids long. The CDR3 nucleotides are TGTGCCAGCAGCAAAGGCCATGACAGGGGGTCTGGAAACACCATATATTTT. Translated: CASSKGHDRGSGNTIYF.

The V and J genes are TRBV25-1 and TRBJ2-1, with D possibly matching TRBD1 (5 bases). The V end was cut by 3 bases, the J end by 4 bases, with 13 bases between. This CDR3 spans 15 amino acids. Germline V gene lookup returns CDR1 MGHDK and CDR2 SYGVNS. As DNA, the CDR3 is TGTGCCAGCAGTGAGGGGCAGGGCCGGTACAATGAGCAGTTCTTC. Amino acid sequence: CASSEGQGRYNEQFF.

The J gene is TRBJ1-2, the V gene TRBV2; 8 bases agree with TRBD1. Trimming removed 5 bases from V and 6 bases from J; junction bases left unmatched: 5. The CDR3 totals 13 residues. CDR1 and CDR2 from the germline V gene are SNHLY and FYNNEI. In nucleotides, the CDR3 is TGTGCCAGCAGTTCCCGGACAGGGCATGGCTACACCTTC. Encoded protein: CASSSRTGHGYTF.

The rearrangement joins TRBV4-1 to TRBJ1-2, with D unclear. From germline, CDR1 is MGHRA and CDR2 YSYEKL. This CDR3 spans 14 amino acids. V was shortened by 6 bases and J by 4 bases, with 15 bases between the two germline ends. The CDR3 protein is CASRGHDSGYGYTF. In nucleotides, the CDR3 is TGCGCCAGCAGAGGCCATGACTCTGGCTATGGCTACACCTTC.

The chain carries TRBV15 and TRBJ1-3, with a weak D call TRBD1 (6 bases). Germline V CDR1 and CDR2: LNHNV, YYDKDF (reference sequence). V lost 8 bases, J lost 4 bases, and 18 bases lay in between. This CDR3 is built from 15 residues. CDR3 in amino acids: CATRNTGFGGNTIYF. The CDR3 nucleotides are TGTGCCACCCGAAATACAGGGTTTGGCGGAAACACCATATATTTT. The whole variable domain, remainder taken from reference TRBV15 and TRBJ1-3, is DAMVIQNPRYQVTQFGKPVTLSCSQTLNHNVMYWYQQKSSQAPKLLFHYYDKDFNNEADTPDNFQSRRPNTSFCFLDIRSPGLGDTAMYLCATRNTGFGGNTIYFGEGSWLTVV.

The chain couples TRBV27 to TRBJ1-5, with D maybe TRBD1 (5 bases). V was cut by 6 bases and J by 1 base, with 7 bases left in between. The CDR3 is made up of 13 amino acids. Germline CDR1 is MNHEY and CDR2 is SMNVEV (reference sequence). CDR3 region: CASRRQSNQPQHF. The CDR3 region has the DNA TGTGCCAGCAGAAGACAGAGCAATCAGCCCCAGCATTTT.

J is TRBJ1-3 and V is TRBV2, with TRBD1 identical over 7 bases. This CDR3 is built from 13 residues. Trimming took 6 bases from V and 2 from J; bases not matched to a gene: 1. CDR1 is SNHLY and CDR2 is FYNNEI in the germline V gene. This CDR3 is CASSTGAGNTIYF. The CDR3 coding sequence is TGTGCCAGCAGCACAGGGGCTGGAAACACCATATATTTT.

The V and J genes are TRBV29-1 and TRBJ2-3, with TRBD1 identical over 8 bases. With 3 bases clipped from V and 6 bases from J, the junction kept 5 bases outside the gene matches. CDR1 is SQVTM and CDR2 is ANQGSEA in the germline V gene. The CDR3 is 13 residues long. CDR3 sequence (DNA): TGCAGCGTTGACGGACAGGGTGGCGATACGCAGTATTTT. Translation: CSVDGQGGDTQYF.

This clone was picked up one time. The rearrangement joins TRBV6-5 to TRBJ2-7; 7 bases map to TRBD1. Trimming removed 6 bases from V and 7 bases from J; junction bases left unmatched: 9. This CDR3 comprises 13 residues. Per germline, CDR1 MNHEY and CDR2 SVGAGI. Here the CDR3 reads CASRKTGSWEQYF. The CDR3 DNA reads as TGTGCCAGCAGAAAGACAGGGTCGTGGGAGCAGTACTTC.

V usage is TRBV9 and J usage is TRBJ1-1; the match to TRBD1 covers 8 bases. This CDR3 is built from 14 residues. Trimming at V came to 3 bases and at J to 4 bases, leaving 5 bases not matched to a gene. Germline V gives CDR1 SGDLS, CDR2 YYNGEE. CDR3 protein: CASSAGQGFTEAFF. The CDR3 bases are TGTGCCAGCAGCGCCGGACAGGGTTTCACTGAAGCTTTCTTT.

The V and J genes are TRBV6-5 and TRBJ2-5, with TRBD2 matching over 7 bases. CDR3 length: 12 amino acids. Trimming cost V 2 bases and J 13 bases; bases outside gene matches: 7. Germline assignment: CDR1 MNHEY and CDR2 SVGAGI. The CDR3 region has the DNA TGTGCCAGCAGTTACGATGGGAGGGGTCGGTACTTC. Its protein is CASSYDGRGRYF.

V usage is TRBV6-4 and J usage is TRBJ2-1; 8 bases are a match to TRBD2. This CDR3 region has 15 residues. After removal of 2 bases from V and 2 bases from J, the junction contained 2 bases not matched to a gene. Looked up from germline, CDR1 is MRHNA and CDR2 is SNTAGT. The CDR3 DNA is TGTGCCAGCAGTGACCAAGCGGGAGCCTACAATGAGCAGTTCTTC. Amino acid sequence: CASSDQAGAYNEQFF.

Only a few counts were recorded for this clone. This rearrangement joins TRBV2 to TRBJ2-2; maybe TRBD2 (6 bases). CDR1 and CDR2 from the germline V gene are SNHLY and FYNNEI. The CDR3 has 13 residues. V lost 6 bases, J lost 3 bases, and 8 bases lay in between. The CDR3 loop reads CASSREHTGELFF. CDR3 bases: TGTGCCAGCAGCCGGGAGCACACCGGGGAGCTGTTTTTT. The full variable domain, its missing parts supplied by reference TRBV2 and TRBJ2-2, is EPEVTQTPSHQVTQMGQEVILRCVPISNHLYFYWYRQILGQKVEFLVSFYNNEISEKSEIFDDQFSVERPDGSNFTLKIRSTKLEDSAMYFCASSREHTGELFFGEGSRLTVL.

The V and J genes are TRBV15 and TRBJ2-3, with D possibly being TRBD1 (6 bases). Trimming took 8 bases from V and 0 from J, leaving 9 bases between them. This CDR3 comprises 13 residues. Germline values: CDR1 LNHNV, CDR2 YYDKDF (reference sequence). The CDR3 DNA sequence: TGTGCCACCTCTCAGGGGAGCACAGATACGCAGTATTTT. This sequence encodes CATSQGSTDTQYF.

The V gene is TRBV5-1, the J gene TRBJ2-5, with 9 bases matching TRBD2. Germline CDR1 SGHRS, CDR2 YFSETQ. CDR3 length equals 14 residues. V dropped 5 bases and J dropped 5; count of bases not matched to a gene: 7. CDR3 sequence: CASRFAGGPETQYF. As DNA, the CDR3 is TGCGCCAGCAGGTTCGCGGGAGGGCCGGAGACCCAGTACTTC.

V gene TRBV11-2 combines with J gene TRBJ1-1; 8 bases are a match to TRBD1. Unmatched junction bases numbered 4, after V lost 2 bases and J lost 5 bases. The CDR3 runs 14 residues. Germline V gene sequence: CDR1 SGHAT, CDR2 FQNNGV. CDR3 in DNA: TGTGCCAGCAGCTTAACGACAGGGGTTACTGAAGCTTTCTTT. Protein sequence: CASSLTTGVTEAFF.

This clone appeared a few times. The gene calls are TRBV14 and TRBJ1-1; TRBD1 aligns across 11 bases. Germline loops: CDR1 SGHDN, CDR2 FVKESK. The CDR3 runs 16 residues. Trimming cost V 0 bases and J 4 bases; bases outside gene matches: 4. DNA of the CDR3: TGTGCCAGCAGCCAAGATCTCGGACAGGGGGCCACTGAAGCTTTCTTT. Its protein is CASSQDLGQGATEAFF.

The CDR3 coding sequence is TGTGCCAGCAGTTCACTAGCGCCCTCATACAATGAGCAGTTCTTC. Encoded protein: CASSSLAPSYNEQFF. The chain is built from TRBV6-2 or TRBV6-3 and TRBJ2-1; 7 nucleotides match TRBD2. There are 15 residues in the CDR3. Germline CDR1 MNHEY, CDR2 SVGEGT. V lost 4 bases, J lost 4 bases, and 7 bases stayed unmatched.

A few counts support this clone. The chain couples TRBV28 to TRBJ1-1, with D perhaps matching TRBD1 (5 bases). From germline, CDR1 is MDHEN and CDR2 SYDVKM. The length of the CDR3 is 15 residues. The ends were cut back, 6 bases at V and 0 bases at J, with 14 bases in the middle. CDR3 nucleotide sequence: TGTGCCAGCAGACCTCTTGACAGCATGAACACTGAAGCTTTCTTT. Translation gives CASRPLDSMNTEAFF.

This rearrangement joins TRBV7-9 to TRBJ2-1; possible D gene TRBD2, 5 bases. Germline values: CDR1 SEHNR, CDR2 FQNEAQ (reference sequence). The CDR3 length is 12 residues. The V end was cut by 1 base, the J end by 10 bases, with 8 bases between. This CDR3 is CASSLDWREQFF. As DNA, the CDR3 is TGTGCCAGCAGCTTAGACTGGAGGGAGCAGTTCTTC.

CDR3 residues: CASSPGLAGFHEQYF. CDR3 DNA sequence: TGTGCCAGCAGCCCTGGACTAGCGGGATTCCACGAGCAGTACTTC. The rearrangement uses TRBV11-2 and TRBJ2-7; 12 bases are a match to TRBD2. J was trimmed by 5 bases and V by 5 bases; bases with no gene match: 7. The V gene's germline CDR1 is SGHAT and CDR2 FQNNGV. The CDR3 length is 15 residues.

This rearrangement joins TRBV5-1 to TRBJ2-7; no definite D call. The CDR3 extends over 14 amino acids. V was clipped by 1 base and J by 0 bases, with 8 bases between them. Germline V gives CDR1 SGHRS, CDR2 YFSETQ. The CDR3 region has the DNA TGCGCCAGCAGCTTGCAGGTTAGCTCCTACGAGCAGTACTTC. It translates to CASSLQVSSYEQYF.